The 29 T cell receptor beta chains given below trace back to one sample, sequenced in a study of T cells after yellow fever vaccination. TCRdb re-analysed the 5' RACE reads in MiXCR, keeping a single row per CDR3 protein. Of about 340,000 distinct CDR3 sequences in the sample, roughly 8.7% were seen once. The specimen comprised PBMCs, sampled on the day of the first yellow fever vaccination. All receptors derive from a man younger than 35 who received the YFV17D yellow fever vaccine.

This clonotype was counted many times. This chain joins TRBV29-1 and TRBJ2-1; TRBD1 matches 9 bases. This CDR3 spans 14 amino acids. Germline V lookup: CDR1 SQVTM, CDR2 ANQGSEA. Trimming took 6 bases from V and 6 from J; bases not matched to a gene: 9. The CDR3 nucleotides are TGCAGCGTAATCCGGGACAGGGCTGGCAATGAGCAGTTCTTC. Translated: CSVIRDRAGNEQFF.

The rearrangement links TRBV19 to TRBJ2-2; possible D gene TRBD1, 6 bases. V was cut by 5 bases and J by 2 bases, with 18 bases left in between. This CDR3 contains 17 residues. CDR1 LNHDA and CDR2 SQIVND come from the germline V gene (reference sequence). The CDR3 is CASSPSGGRGNTGELFF. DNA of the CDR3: TGTGCCAGTAGTCCTTCTGGGGGCCGCGGAAACACCGGGGAGCTGTTTTTT.

CDR3 DNA: TGCGCCAGCAGCCAAATTGGGGACACATATCAAGAGACCCAGTACTTC. Translated, it gives CASSQIGDTYQETQYF. The chain joins TRBV4-1 to TRBJ2-5; a weak D match, TRBD1 (6 bases). CDR3 length: 16 amino acids. Per the germline V gene, CDR1 is MGHRA and CDR2 is YSYEKL. Trimming took off 2 bases at V and 2 bases at J, with 15 bases between the two ends.

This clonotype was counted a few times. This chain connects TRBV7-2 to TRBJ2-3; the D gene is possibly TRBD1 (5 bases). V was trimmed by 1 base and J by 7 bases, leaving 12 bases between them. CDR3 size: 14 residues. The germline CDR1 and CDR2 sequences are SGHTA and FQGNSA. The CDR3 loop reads CASSLEQGPNTQYF. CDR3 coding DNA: TGTGCCAGCAGCTTAGAGCAGGGCCCGAATACGCAGTATTTT.

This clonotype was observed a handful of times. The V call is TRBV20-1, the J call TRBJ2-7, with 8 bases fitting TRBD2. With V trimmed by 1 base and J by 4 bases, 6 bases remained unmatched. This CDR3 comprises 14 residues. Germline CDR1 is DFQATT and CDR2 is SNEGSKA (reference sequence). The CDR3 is CSARATSGFYEQYF. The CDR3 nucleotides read TGCAGTGCTAGAGCAACTAGCGGATTTTACGAGCAGTACTTC.

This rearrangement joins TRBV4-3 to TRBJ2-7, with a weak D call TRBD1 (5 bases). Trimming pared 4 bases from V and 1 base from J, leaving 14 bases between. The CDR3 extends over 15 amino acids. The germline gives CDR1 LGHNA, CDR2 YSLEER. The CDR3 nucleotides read TGCGCCAGCAGCCGAGGCACAGGCACTTCCTACGAGCAGTACTTC. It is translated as CASSRGTGTSYEQYF.

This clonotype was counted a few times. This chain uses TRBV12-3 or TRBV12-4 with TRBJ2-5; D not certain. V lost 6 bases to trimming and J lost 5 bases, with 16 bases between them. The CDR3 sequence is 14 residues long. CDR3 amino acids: CASSYRAPYETQYF. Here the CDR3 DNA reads TGTGCCAGCAGCTACAGAGCCCCCTATGAGACCCAGTACTTC.

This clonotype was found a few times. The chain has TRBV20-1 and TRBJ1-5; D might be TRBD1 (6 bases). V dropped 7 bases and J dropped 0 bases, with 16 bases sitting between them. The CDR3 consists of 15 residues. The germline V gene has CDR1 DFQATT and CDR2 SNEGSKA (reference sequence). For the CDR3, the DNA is TGCAGTGTCCCCGTCCCAGGGGCTAGCAATCAGCCCCAGCATTTT. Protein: CSVPVPGASNQPQHF.

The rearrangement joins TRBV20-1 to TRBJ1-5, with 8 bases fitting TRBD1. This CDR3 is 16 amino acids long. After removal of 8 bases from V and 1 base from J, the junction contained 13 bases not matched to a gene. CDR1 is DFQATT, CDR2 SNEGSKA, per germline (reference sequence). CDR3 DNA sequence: TGCAGTTTCTGGGGACAGGCCCGGGTCAGCAATCAGCCCCAGCATTTT. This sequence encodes CSFWGQARVSNQPQHF.

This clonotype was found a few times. In nucleotides, the CDR3 is TGTGCCAGCAGCTTAGGCTCGGGACAGACCTACGAGCAGTACTTC. This codes for CASSLGSGQTYEQYF. The chain has TRBV7-2 and TRBJ2-7; 7 nucleotides agree with TRBD1. This CDR3 has 15 amino acids. Trimming took 1 base from V and 2 from J; bases not matched to a gene: 5. Germline assignment: CDR1 SGHTA and CDR2 FQGNSA.

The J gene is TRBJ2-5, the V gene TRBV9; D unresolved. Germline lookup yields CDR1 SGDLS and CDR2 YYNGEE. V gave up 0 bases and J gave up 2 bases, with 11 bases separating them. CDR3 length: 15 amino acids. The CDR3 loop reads CASSVGLTIQETQYF. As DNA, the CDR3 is TGTGCCAGCAGCGTAGGGTTAACGATACAAGAGACCCAGTACTTC.

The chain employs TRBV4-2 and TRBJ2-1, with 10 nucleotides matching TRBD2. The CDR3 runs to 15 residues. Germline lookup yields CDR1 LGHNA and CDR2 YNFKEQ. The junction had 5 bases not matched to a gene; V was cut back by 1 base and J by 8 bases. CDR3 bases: TGTGCCAGCAGCCAAGTTTTAGCGGGGGGCTATGAGCAGTTCTTC. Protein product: CASSQVLAGGYEQFF.

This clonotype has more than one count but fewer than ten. This CDR3 reads CASSQGTPGELFF. CDR3 in DNA: TGTGCCAGCAGCCAAGGGACTCCCGGGGAGCTGTTTTTT. This chain joins TRBV3-1 and TRBJ2-2, with a tentative D call TRBD2 (5 bases). The CDR3 consists of 13 residues. The germline V and J ends were trimmed by 1 base and 6 bases, with 6 bases remaining between them. The germline gives CDR1 LGHDT, CDR2 YNNKEL (reference sequence).

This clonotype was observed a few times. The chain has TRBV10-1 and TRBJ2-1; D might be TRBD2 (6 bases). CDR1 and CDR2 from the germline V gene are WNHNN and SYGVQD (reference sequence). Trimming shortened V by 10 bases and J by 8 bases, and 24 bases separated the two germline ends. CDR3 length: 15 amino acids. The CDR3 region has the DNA TGCGCCACCTGCGGGGTCGGGGAGCGTTACGATGAGCAGTTCTTC. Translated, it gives CATCGVGERYDEQFF.

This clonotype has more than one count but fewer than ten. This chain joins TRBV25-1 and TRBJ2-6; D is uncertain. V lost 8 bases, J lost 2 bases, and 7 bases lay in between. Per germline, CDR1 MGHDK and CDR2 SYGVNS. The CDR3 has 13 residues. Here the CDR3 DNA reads TGTGCCAGCGGATATACTGGGGCCAACGTCCTGACTTTC. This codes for CASGYTGANVLTF. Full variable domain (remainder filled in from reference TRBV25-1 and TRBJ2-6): EADIYQTPRYLVIGTGKKITLECSQTMGHDKMYWYQQDPGMELHLIHYSYGVNSTEKGDLSSESTVSRIRTEHFPLTLESARPSHTSQYLCASGYTGANVLTFGAGSRLTVL.

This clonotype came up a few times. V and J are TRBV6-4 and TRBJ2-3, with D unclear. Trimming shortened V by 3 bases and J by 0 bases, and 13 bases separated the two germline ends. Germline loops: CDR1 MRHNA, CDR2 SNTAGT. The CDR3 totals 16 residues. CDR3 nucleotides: TGTGCCAGCAGTGAACAGACGGAACTTAGCACAGATACGCAGTATTTT. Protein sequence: CASSEQTELSTDTQYF.

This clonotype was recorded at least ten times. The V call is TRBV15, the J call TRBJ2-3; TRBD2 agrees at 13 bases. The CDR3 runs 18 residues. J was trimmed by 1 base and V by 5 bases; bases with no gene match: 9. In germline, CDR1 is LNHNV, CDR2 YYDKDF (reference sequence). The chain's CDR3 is CATSQTSGGPLGTDTQYF. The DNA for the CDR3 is TGTGCCACCAGCCAGACTAGCGGGGGGCCTCTGGGCACAGATACGCAGTATTTT.

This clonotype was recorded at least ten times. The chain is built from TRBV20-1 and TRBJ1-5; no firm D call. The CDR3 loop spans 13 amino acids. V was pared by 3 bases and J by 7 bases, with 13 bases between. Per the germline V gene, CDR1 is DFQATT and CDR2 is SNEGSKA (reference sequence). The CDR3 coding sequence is TGCAGTGCTAGGGGCGGAGCAAAGCAGCCCCAGCATTTT. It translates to CSARGGAKQPQHF.

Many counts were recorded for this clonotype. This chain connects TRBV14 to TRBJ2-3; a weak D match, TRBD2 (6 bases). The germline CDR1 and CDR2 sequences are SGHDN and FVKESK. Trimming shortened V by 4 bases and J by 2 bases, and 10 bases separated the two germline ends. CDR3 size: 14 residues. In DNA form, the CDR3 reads TGTGCCAGCAGCCGGGACTCATCCACAGATACGCAGTATTTT. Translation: CASSRDSSTDTQYF.

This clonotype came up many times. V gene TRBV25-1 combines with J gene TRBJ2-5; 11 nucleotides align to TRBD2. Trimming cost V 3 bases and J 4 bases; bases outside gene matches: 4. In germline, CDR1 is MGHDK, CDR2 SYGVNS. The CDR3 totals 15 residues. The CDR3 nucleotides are TGTGCCAGCAGTGAGACTAGCGGGGTTCGAGAGACCCAGTACTTC. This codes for CASSETSGVRETQYF.

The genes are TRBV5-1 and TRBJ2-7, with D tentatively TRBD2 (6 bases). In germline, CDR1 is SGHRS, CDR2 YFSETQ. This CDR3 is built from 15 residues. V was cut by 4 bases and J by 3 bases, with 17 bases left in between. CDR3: CASSPGAGSSYEQYF. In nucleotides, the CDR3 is TGCGCCAGCAGCCCCGGAGCGGGTTCAAGCTACGAGCAGTACTTC.

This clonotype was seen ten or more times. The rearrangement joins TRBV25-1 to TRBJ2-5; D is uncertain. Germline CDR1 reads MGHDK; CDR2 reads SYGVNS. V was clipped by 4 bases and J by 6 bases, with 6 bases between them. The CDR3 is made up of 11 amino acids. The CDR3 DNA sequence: TGTGCCAGCAGTGCTAAGCAGACCCAGTACTTC. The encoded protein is CASSAKQTQYF.

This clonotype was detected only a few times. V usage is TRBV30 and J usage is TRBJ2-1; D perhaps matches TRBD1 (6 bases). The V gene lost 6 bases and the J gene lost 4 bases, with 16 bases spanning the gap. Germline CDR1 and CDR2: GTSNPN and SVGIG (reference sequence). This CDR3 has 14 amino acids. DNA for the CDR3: TGTGCCTGCCTCGTACAGGGAGTTTACAATGAGCAGTTCTTC. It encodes CACLVQGVYNEQFF.

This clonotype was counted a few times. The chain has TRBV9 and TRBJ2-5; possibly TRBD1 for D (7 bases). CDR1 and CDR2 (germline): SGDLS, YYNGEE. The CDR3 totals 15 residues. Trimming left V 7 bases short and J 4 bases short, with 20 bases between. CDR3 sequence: CASSRGEPPAETQYF. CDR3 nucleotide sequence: TGTGCCAGCTCCAGGGGGGAACCTCCGGCAGAGACCCAGTACTTC.

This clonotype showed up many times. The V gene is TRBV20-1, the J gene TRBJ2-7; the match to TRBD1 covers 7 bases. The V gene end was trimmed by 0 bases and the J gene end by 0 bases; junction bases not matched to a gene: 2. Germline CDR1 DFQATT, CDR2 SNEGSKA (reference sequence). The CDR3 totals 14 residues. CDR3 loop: CSARDQGDSYEQYV. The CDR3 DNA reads TGCAGTGCTAGAGATCAGGGGGACTCCTACGAGCAGTACGTC.

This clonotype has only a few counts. This CDR3 is CASDASWGDGYTF. In DNA, the CDR3 is TGTGCCAGTGACGCGTCCTGGGGCGATGGCTACACCTTC. The chain uses TRBV7-2 and TRBJ1-2; the D gene is possibly TRBD1 (5 bases). The germline gives CDR1 SGHTA, CDR2 FQGNSA. With 9 bases removed from V and 6 bases from J, the gap between germline ends came to 17 bases. CDR3 size: 13 residues.

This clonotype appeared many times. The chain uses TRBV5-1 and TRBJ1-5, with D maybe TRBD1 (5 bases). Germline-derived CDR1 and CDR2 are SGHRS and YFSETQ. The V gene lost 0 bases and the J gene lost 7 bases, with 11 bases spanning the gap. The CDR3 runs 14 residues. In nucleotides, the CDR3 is TGCGCCAGCAGCTTGGCGGGGGGACGCCAGCCCCAGCATTTT. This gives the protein CASSLAGGRQPQHF.

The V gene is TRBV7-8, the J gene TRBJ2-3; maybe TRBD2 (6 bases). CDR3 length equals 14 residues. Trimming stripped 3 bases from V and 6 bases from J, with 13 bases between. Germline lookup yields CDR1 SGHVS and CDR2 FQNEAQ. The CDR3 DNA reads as TGTGCCAGCAGCTTTCGGGGGAGTGCGGATACGCAGTATTTT. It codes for CASSFRGSADTQYF.

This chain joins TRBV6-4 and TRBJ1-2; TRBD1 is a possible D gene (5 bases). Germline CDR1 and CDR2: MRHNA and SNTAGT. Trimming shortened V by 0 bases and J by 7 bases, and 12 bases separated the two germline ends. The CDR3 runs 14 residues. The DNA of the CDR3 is TGTGCCAGCAGTGACTCGATGCAGGGCTCTGGCTACACCTTC. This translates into CASSDSMQGSGYTF.